The source of this TCR beta chain is a study of cytomegalovirus exposure and HLA in healthy donors (dated by TCRdb to 2017 to 2019). At the level of the whole study: In an earlier analysis of roughly 590 of the donors, 276 Gb of sequence data and 120 million or so unique TCR beta sequences from about 179 million T cells were reported. The study aimed to test whether cataloging public T cell receptors could reveal signatures of past pathogen exposure. Donor age, sex, ethnicity and CMV serostatus were collected together with the repertoire data. High-throughput TCR immunosequencing, statistical association of individual TCRs with disease status, and machine learning were combined to predict cytomegalovirus infection status. A later genetic analysis used genome-wide SNP genotypes for 398 of the 666 donors, treating that subset as a discovery cohort. In a later analysis, previously published TCR beta repertoires from about 640 donors were re-analyzed and high-resolution HLA genotyping was added so that TCR occurrence patterns could be studied. To decide whether each TCR beta V gene segment behaved as functional or pseudogenic, an earlier analysis of some 600 of the donors relied on high-throughput TCR beta sequencing. In addition to the first cohort of around 670 subjects, a separate validation cohort of around 110 different subjects was used. HLA typing included class I and class II loci at four-digit resolution. The study profiled the T cell repertoires of 666 subjects by immunosequencing and related them to cytomegalovirus serostatus. Across approximately 420 genotyped donors of the cohort, an average of about 240,000 unique TCR beta nucleotide sequences per donor were sequenced, and about a sixth of those sequences were non-productive. Typing coverage differed by locus: A, B, C, DRB1 and DQB1 were typed in roughly 629-640 donors, DQA1 in about 550, DPA1 in some 600, and DPB1 in just under 490. Of the roughly 400 genotyped donors, over 80% were placed in the genetic ancestry cluster associated with self-reported Caucasian donors. A handful of DR-DQ haplotypes were treated as single units for association and clustering because of strong linkage in the cohort. An early release covering just under 650 HLA-typed donors comprised roughly 300 gigabases of sequencing data and around 80 million unique TCR sequences. Every repertoire in the discovery cohort had been generated on one and the same sequencing platform. Rather than drawing on any new phenotypic data, the later analysis identified candidate immune exposures from TCR beta sequences and the way those sequences occurred across donors.

The cohort comprised more than 550 healthy bone marrow donors. At the time of sampling, every cohort member was nominally healthy, though immune exposures that went unrecorded were likely present. The donor tested CMV seropositive and was one of the 289 seropositive cohort members. A peripheral blood sample was provided by each donor, and peripheral blood mononuclear cells were used for TCR beta sequencing. Genomic DNA extraction from the blood cell samples was performed with the Qiagen DNeasy Blood Extraction Kit. From the cysteine up to the phenylalanine, the CDR3 has a length of 14 residues. Only the CDR3 region is kept as DNA, spanning 42 bases read in frame from base 1. Relative to germline, V is missing 8 bases and J is missing 5 bases, with 7 bases of the junction outside any gene match. The germline V gene (reference sequence) yields LNHDA for CDR1 and SQIVND for CDR2. The library was made by the immunoSEQ multiplex PCR assay. A mixture of 60 forward primers for TCR Vbeta segments and 13 reverse primers for TCR Jbeta segments was used in the multiplex PCR. A multiplex PCR assay on genomic DNA amplified the CDR3 region of rearranged TCR beta genes. Amplified TCR beta libraries were sequenced as 87-base-pair reads on the Illumina HiSeq System. The original pipeline was this. In a later analysis, 77 million or so unique TCR beta chains were counted across the roughly 610 repertoires, and about 9.9 million of these chains were shared by at least two donors. A nearest-neighbor algorithm error-corrected the raw reads and collapsed the reads into unique sequences, merging closely related sequences to remove PCR and sequencing errors. To assign V, D and J gene segments, CDR3 sequences were aligned to IMGT reference sequences. For a sequence to be retained, a match of at least six nucleotides was required to both a V gene segment and a J gene segment. A rearrangement was called productive if the CDR3 had no stop codons and remained in frame with V and J, and every other rearrangement was called non-productive. Following IMGT convention, CDR3 was defined as the stretch from the second conserved V-encoded cysteine to the conserved J-encoded phenylalanine. The earlier analysis of 500 to 600 of the donors excluded sequences that lacked an unambiguous match to a single V gene segment. In an earlier analysis of roughly 600 of the donors, a V segment was called functional when productive rearrangements were above 56.7%, and segregating when the standard deviation between donors exceeded 5%. A statistical classification framework was developed to diagnose cytomegalovirus status using the catalog of TCR beta chain sequences. In a later analysis, TCR nucleotide sequences were compared against IMGT/GENE-DB human TR gene sequences so that V and J genes could be assigned. In a later analysis, CDR3 sequences and most-parsimonious VDJ recombination scenarios were assigned using the TCRdist pipeline. In a later analysis, each TCR beta chain was defined by its CDR3 amino acid sequence together with its V-gene family, and reads lacking a unique V-gene family were excluded. As a way to deal with suspected cross-contamination and a sequencing artifact, a later analysis dropped hundreds of nucleotide sequences that were highly shared and had low generation probability. In a later analysis, a clonal expansion index for each public chain was calculated from normalized within-repertoire ranks of inferred template counts. In a later analysis, generation probabilities were computed using a VDJ recombination model fitted to out-of-frame rearrangements, and the results were checked against IGoR. In a later analysis, hypergeometric tests were used to score TCR-TCR, TCR-HLA and TCR-CMV co-occurrence, with a repertoire-size bias correction applied to TCR pairs. False discovery rates were estimated in a later analysis by permuting HLA or CMV assignments 20 times. In a later analysis, co-occurring TCRs were grouped with DBSCAN, and TCRdist sequence similarity was added when clustering was performed within HLA-allele-positive subsets. Repertoires with fewer than 30,000 or more than 120,000 public chains were left out of co-occurrence clustering, as were a few repertoires with anomalous nucleotide sharing. TCRdb carries this immuneACCESS record with in-frame sequences only. Its versions omit some clonotypes, under half of them owing to an unresolved V gene in the studies checked, with the rest unexplained. That table gives V, J and clone size, and the DNA gave D and trimming. The sample table shows 150,000 or so clones, and 75% to 90% are seen once. The top ten constitute around 6.9% of the sample.

The paper's findings and limits, for the study overall: Most CMV-associated TCR beta chains appeared to be HLA-restricted in a later analysis, and the HLA associations seemed to be driven largely by CMV exposure. A further reported finding was that TCR beta sequences accurately predicted the HLA-A and HLA-B alleles for most subjects in the first cohort. Cytomegalovirus status was reported to be diagnosed by the classifier with high specificity and sensitivity in both the original and validation cohorts. Correlated functional status among segregating V segments might be attributable to linkage disequilibrium, but an unknown experimental factor could not be ruled out. According to the authors, the approach could potentially be generalized to other disease states and immunological phenotypes. The cohort was sequenced for TCR beta chains only, and without alpha or paired-chain data the features that could be detected were limited. Several of the top co-occurrence clusters appeared to be linked to parvovirus B19, influenza, CMV and Epstein-Barr virus, according to a later analysis. In a later analysis, HLA-associated TCR beta chains showed more clonal expansion and lower generation probabilities than non-associated chains that were equally common. Because some donors lacked HLA typing at each locus, the association tests relied only on the typed subset. Over 15 rarely observed V segments, including chromosome 9 orphons, were excluded from the earlier analysis of almost 600 of the donors because counts were too low. In an earlier analysis of approximately 590 of the donors, most TCR beta V segments appeared in productive rearrangements about 90% or about 30% of the time, broadly matching IMGT annotations. A later analysis associated 15,000 to 20,000 TCR beta sequences with specific HLA alleles at a false discovery rate of 0.05. The study listed 164 TCR beta chains as associated with cytomegalovirus. The 87-base-pair reads could not distinguish some IMGT-functional V segments, including TRBV6-2 and TRBV6-3, so those segments were excluded. A cluster of highly shared sequence variants was judged likely to represent a technical artifact of the sequencing pipeline. In a later analysis, TCR association rates were found to vary across HLA loci, with the most associated TCRs seen for DRB1 alleles and the fewest for HLA-C alleles. Most TCR sequences were observed very rarely across donors, whereas some public TCRs were present in many individuals. When HLA alleles, especially DR and DQ, strongly co-occurred, attributing TCR associations to individual alleles was difficult. An association between a missense DCLRE1C variant and V-gene and J-gene trimming of TCR beta chains was found in a later genetic analysis and replicated in an independent cohort. The presence/absence analyses assumed that sequencing depth was roughly uniform across donors, and that assumption may not be true. For the cohort, immune exposure information was limited to CMV serostatus. Three of the identified cytomegalovirus-associated TCR beta chains were confirmed in vitro to be specific for cytomegalovirus antigens. A later genetic analysis reported fewer N-insertions in productive TCRs among donors in an Asian-associated ancestry cluster than the roughly 620-donor mean.

This clone was counted a few times. Its target antigen remains unknown. No base quality information exists; no much larger clone differs at one position. The sequence came from a male donor in good health and CMV-seropositive. The chain uses TRBV19 and TRBJ2-2, and TRBD2 matches 8 of the central bases. The material sequenced was PBMCs. The CDR3 region: CASLSGSLTGELFF. The DNA sequence reads TGTGCCAGTCTAAGCGGGAGCCTTACCGGGGAGCTGTTTTTT.